The T cell receptor (beta chain) described here comes from a study of blood T cell repertoires in COVID-19. Study-level background: Sites across the United States, Italy and Spain contributed samples from acute and convalescent COVID-19. Sample material is recorded as cDNA or gDNA derived from T cells, B-cell-depleted T cells, or PBMCs.

Germline CDR1 is SGHRS and CDR2 is YFSETQ. With V trimmed by 4 bases and J by 10 bases, 12 bases remained unmatched. CDR3 length: 15 amino acids. The method was immunoSEQ multiplex PCR; TCRdb's version includes in-frame clones alone and lacks a portion of them. The sample has about 50,000 clones; more than 75% are singletons. This receptor was obtained from a middle-aged man with active or convalescent COVID-19. The sample taken for sequencing was peripheral blood. The V gene is TRBV5-1, the J gene TRBJ2-1, with TRBD2 matching over 9 bases. As DNA, the CDR3 is TGCGCCAGCAGCCCTAGCGGGGTCCGTTGGGGGGAGCAGTTCTTC. Its translation: CASSPSGVRWGEQFF.